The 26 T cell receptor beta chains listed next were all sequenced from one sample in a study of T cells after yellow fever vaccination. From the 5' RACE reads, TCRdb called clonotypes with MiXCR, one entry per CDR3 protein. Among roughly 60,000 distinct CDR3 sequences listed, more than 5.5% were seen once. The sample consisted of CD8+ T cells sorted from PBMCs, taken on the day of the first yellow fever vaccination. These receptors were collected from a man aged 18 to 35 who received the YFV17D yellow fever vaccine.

The CDR3 DNA follows: TGCGCCAGCAGCCAAGGCGAAGCGGGCCACTGGGTGGATACGCAGTATTTT. Translated, it gives CASSQGEAGHWVDTQYF. The chain couples TRBV4-3 to TRBJ2-3, with D perhaps TRBD2 (6 bases). V lost 1 base to trimming and J lost 6 bases, with 20 bases between them. There are 17 residues in the CDR3. Germline CDR1 and CDR2: LGHNA and YSLEER.

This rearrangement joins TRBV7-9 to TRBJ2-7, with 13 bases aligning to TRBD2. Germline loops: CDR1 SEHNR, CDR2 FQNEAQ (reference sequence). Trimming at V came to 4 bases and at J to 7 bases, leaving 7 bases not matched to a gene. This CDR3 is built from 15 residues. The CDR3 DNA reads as TGTGCCAGCAGCTCGGCCGGGGGACTAGCGGGGGAGCAGTACTTC. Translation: CASSSAGGLAGEQYF.

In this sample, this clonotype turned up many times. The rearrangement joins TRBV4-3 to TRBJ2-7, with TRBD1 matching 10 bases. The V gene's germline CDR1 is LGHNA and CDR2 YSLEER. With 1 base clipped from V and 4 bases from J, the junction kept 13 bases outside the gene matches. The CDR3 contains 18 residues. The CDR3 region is CASSQGRSGQGFSYEQYF. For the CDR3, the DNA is TGCGCCAGCAGCCAAGGCAGGTCGGGACAGGGGTTTTCATACGAGCAGTACTTC.

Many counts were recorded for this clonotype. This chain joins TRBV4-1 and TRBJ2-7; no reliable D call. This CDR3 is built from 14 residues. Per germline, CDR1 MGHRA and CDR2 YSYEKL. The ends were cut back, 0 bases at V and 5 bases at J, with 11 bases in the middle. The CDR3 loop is CASSQEKTYDEQYF. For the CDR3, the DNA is TGCGCCAGCAGCCAAGAGAAGACCTATGACGAGCAGTACTTC.

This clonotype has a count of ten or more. For the CDR3, the DNA is TGTGCCAGCAGTCTGGGACAGTCCCTCACCGGGGAGCTGTTTTTT. It encodes CASSLGQSLTGELFF. The chain carries TRBV27 and TRBJ2-2, with 7 positions matching TRBD1. The V gene end was trimmed by 5 bases and the J gene end by 4 bases; junction bases not matched to a gene: 7. Germline V gene sequence: CDR1 MNHEY, CDR2 SMNVEV (reference sequence). This CDR3 spans 15 amino acids.

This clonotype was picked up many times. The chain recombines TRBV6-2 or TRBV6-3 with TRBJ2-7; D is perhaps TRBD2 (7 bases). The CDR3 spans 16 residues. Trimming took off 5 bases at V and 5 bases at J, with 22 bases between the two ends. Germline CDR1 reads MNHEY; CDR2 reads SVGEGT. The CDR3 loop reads CASSLPPWGGRDEQYV. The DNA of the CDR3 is TGTGCCAGCAGTCTCCCCCCTTGGGGGGGCAGGGACGAGCAGTACGTC.

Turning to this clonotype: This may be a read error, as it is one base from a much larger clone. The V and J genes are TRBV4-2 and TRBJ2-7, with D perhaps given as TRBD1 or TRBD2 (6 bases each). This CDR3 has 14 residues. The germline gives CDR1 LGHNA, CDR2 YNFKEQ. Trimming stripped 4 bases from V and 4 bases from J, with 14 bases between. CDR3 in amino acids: CASSPLGGHYEQYF. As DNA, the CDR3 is TGTGCCAGCAGCCCCCTCGGGGGACATTACGAGCAGTACTTC.

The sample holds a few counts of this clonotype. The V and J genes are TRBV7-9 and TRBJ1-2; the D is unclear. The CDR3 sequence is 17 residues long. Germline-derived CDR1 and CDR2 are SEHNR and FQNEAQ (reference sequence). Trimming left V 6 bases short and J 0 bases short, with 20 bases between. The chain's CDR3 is CASSSHPSGVANYGYTF. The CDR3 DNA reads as TGTGCCAGCAGTTCTCACCCGTCAGGAGTAGCTAACTATGGCTACACCTTC.

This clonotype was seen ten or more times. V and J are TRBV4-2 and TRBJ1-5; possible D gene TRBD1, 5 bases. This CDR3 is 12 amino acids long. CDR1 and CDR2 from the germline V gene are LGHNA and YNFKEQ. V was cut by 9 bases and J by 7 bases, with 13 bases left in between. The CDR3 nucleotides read TGTGCCAGTTCAAGGGGTGGGCAGCCCCAGCATTTT. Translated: CASSRGGQPQHF.

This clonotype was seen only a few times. CDR3 in DNA: TGTGCCAGCAGCTTAGGACAGGGGGACGGGGAGCTGTTTTTT. Translated, it gives CASSLGQGDGELFF. The V gene is TRBV7-9, the J gene TRBJ2-2; TRBD1 matches at 9 bases. The CDR3 runs 14 residues. CDR1 is SEHNR, CDR2 FQNEAQ, per germline (reference sequence). J gave up 7 bases and V 1 base, and 1 base lay outside the gene matches.

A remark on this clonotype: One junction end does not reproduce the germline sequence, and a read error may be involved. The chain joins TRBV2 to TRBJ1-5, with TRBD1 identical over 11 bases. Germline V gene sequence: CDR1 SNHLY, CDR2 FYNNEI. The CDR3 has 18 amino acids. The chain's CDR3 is CACSPGQGALYSNQPQHF. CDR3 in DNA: TGTGCCTGCAGTCCCGGACAGGGGGCCTTATATAGCAATCAGCCCCAGCATTTT.

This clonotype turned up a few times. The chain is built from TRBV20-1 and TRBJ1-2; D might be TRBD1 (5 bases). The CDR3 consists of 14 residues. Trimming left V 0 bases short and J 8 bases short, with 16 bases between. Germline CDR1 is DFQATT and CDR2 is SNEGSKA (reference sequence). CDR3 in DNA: TGCAGTGCTAGAGACACGGCAGGGTATCAGGGCTACACCTTC. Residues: CSARDTAGYQGYTF.

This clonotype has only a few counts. The CDR3 region is CASSTDEGGQPQHF. The CDR3 DNA follows: TGTGCCAGCAGCACAGACGAGGGGGGTCAGCCCCAGCATTTT. The rearrangement links TRBV2 to TRBJ1-5; possibly TRBD1 for D (6 bases). The CDR3 spans 14 residues. Germline V CDR1 and CDR2: SNHLY, FYNNEI. With 6 bases removed from V and 6 bases from J, the gap between germline ends came to 15 bases.

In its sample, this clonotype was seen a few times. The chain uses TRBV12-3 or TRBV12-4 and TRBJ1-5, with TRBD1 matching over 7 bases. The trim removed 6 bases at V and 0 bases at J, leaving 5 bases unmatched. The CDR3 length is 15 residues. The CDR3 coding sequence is TGTGCCAGCAGCTCGACAGGGTATAGCAATCAGCCCCAGCATTTT. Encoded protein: CASSSTGYSNQPQHF.

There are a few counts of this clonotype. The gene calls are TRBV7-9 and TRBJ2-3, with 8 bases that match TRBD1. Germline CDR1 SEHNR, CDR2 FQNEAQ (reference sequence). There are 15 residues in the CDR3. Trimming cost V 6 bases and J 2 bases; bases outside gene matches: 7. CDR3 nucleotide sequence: TGTGCCAGCAGTCCACGACAGGGGACCACAGATACGCAGTATTTT. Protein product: CASSPRQGTTDTQYF.

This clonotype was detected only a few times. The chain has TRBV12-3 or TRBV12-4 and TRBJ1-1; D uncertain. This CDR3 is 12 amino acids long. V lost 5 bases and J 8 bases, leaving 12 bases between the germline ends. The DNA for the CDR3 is TGTGCCAGCAGTGGAGGAGGGAGGGAAGCTTTCTTT. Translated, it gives CASSGGGREAFF.

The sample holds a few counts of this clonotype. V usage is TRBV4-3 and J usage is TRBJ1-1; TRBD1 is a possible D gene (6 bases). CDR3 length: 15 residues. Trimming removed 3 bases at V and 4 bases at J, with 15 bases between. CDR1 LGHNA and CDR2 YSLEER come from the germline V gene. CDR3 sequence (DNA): TGCGCCAGCAGCCACTACACGGACAGTGGCACTGAAGCTTTCTTT. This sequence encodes CASSHYTDSGTEAFF.

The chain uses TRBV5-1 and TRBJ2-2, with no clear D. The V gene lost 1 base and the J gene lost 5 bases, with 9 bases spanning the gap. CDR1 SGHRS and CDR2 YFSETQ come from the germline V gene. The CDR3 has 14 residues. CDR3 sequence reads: CASSLPRRTGELFF. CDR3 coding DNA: TGCGCCAGCAGCTTGCCACGGAGAACCGGGGAGCTGTTTTTT.

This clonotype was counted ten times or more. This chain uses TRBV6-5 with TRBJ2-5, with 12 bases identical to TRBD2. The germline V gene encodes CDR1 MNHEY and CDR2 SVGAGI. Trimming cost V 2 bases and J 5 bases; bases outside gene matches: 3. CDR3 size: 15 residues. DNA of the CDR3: TGTGCCAGCAGTTACACTAGCGGGGGGCCTGAGACCCAGTACTTC. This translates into CASSYTSGGPETQYF.

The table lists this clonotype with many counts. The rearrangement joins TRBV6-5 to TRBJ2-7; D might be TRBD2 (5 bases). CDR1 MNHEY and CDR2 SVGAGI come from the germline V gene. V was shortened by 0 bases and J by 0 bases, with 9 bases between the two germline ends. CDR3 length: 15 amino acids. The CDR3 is CASSYSGRSSYEQYF. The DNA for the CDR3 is TGTGCCAGCAGTTACTCAGGGAGAAGCTCCTACGAGCAGTACTTC.

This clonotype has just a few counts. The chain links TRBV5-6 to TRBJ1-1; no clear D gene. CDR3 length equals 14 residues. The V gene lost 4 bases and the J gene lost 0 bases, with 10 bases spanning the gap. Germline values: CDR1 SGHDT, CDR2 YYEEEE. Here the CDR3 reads CASSPEGMNTEAFF. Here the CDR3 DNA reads TGTGCCAGCAGCCCTGAAGGGATGAACACTGAAGCTTTCTTT.

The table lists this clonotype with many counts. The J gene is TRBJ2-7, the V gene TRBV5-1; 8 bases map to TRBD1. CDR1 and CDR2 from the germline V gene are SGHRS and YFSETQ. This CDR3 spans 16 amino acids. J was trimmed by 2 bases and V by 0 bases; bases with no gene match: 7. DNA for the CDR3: TGCGCCAGCAGCTTGGCCGTGACAGGGGTGGCCTACGAGCAGTACTTC. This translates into CASSLAVTGVAYEQYF.

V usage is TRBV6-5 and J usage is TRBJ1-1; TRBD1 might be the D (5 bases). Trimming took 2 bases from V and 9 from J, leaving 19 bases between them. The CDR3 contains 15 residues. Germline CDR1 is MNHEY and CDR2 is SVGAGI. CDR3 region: CASSYELSGTHQAFF. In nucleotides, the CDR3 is TGTGCCAGCAGTTACGAATTGTCCGGGACCCATCAAGCTTTCTTT.

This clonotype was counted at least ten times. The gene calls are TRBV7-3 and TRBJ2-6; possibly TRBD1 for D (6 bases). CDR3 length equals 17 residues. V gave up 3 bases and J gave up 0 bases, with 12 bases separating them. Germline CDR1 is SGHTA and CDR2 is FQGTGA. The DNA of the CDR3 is TGTGCCAGCAGCTTTGTCCCAGGGGCCTCTGGGGCCAACGTCCTGACTTTC. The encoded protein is CASSFVPGASGANVLTF. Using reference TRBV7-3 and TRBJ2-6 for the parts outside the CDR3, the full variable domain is GAGVSQTPSNKVTEKGKYVELRCDPISGHTALYWYRQSLGQGPEFLIYFQGTGAADDSGLPNDRFFAVRPEGSVSTLKIQRTERGDSAVYLCASSFVPGASGANVLTFGAGSRLTVL.

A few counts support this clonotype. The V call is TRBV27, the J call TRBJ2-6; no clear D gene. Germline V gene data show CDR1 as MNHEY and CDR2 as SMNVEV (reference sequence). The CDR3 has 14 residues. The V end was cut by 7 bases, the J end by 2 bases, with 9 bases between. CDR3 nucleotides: TGTGCCAGCACCCCACTGACTGGGGCCAACGTCCTGACTTTC. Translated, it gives CASTPLTGANVLTF. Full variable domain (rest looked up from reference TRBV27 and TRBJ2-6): EAQVTQNPRYLITVTGKKLTVTCSQNMNHEYMSWYRQDPGLGLRQIYYSMNVEVTDKGDVPEGYKVSRKEKRNFPLILESPSPNQTSLYFCASTPLTGANVLTFGAGSRLTVL.

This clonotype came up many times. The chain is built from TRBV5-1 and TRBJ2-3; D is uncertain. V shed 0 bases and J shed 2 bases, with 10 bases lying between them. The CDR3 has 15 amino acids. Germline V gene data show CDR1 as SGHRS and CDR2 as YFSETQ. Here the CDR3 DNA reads TGCGCCAGCAGCTTGGAGTCTAGAGACACAGATACGCAGTATTTT. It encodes CASSLESRDTDTQYF.